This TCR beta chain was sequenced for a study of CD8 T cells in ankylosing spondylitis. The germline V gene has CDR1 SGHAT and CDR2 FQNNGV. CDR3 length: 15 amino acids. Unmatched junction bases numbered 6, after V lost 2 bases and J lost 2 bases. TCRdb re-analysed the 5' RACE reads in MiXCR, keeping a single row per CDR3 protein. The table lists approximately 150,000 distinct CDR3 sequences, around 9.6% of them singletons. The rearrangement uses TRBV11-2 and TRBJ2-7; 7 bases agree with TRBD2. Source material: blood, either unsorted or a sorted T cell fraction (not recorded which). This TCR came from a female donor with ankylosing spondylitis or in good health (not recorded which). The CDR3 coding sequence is TGTGCCAGCAGCTTATTGGCTAGCGGAACCTACGAGCAGTACTTC. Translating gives CASSLLASGTYEQYF.